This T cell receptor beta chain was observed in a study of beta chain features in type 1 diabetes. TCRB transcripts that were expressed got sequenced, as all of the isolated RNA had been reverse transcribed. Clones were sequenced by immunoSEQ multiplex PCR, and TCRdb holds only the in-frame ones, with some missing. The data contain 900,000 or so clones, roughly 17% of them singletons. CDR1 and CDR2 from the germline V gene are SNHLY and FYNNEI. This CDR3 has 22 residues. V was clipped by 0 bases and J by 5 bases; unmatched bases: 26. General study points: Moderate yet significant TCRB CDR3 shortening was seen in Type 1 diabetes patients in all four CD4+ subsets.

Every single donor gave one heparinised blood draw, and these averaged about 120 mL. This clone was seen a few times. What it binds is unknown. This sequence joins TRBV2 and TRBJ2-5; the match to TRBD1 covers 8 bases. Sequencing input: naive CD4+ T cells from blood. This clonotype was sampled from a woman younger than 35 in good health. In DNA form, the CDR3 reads TGTGCCAGCAGTGAAGCTCGCAGGATACCTACCGGGACAGGAGAAGATTCGGAGACCCAGTACTTC. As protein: CASSEARRIPTGTGEDSETQYF.